These 26 T cell receptor beta chains were sequenced from one sample in a study of regulatory dendritic cells for organ transplantation. Sequenced by immunoSEQ multiplex PCR; TCRdb stores in-frame clones only, minus some. The table records 25,000 or so clones, roughly 80% of them present only once. The sequenced sample was naive CD4+ T cells from blood. Documented subset: CD45RA+ naive T cells. These receptors originate from a human donor in good health.

The chain links TRBV19 to TRBJ1-2; the match to TRBD1 covers 12 bases. The trim removed 3 bases at V and 6 bases at J, leaving 14 bases unmatched. Germline V CDR1 and CDR2: LNHDA, SQIVND (reference sequence). The CDR3 totals 18 residues. The CDR3 region is CASSIPRDRGLREDGYTF. The CDR3 nucleotides are TGTGCCAGTAGTATCCCCCGGGACAGGGGGCTAAGGGAGGATGGCTACACCTTC.

The rearrangement uses TRBV19 and TRBJ1-5; TRBD1 is a possible D gene (5 bases). CDR1 LNHDA and CDR2 SQIVND come from the germline V gene (reference sequence). The CDR3 length is 18 residues. Between the trimmed V and J ends, which lost 5 bases and 0 bases, there was a span of 20 bases. The CDR3 loop reads CASSAGLRGDISNQPQHF. CDR3 in DNA: TGTGCCAGTAGTGCGGGACTCCGGGGGGATATTAGCAATCAGCCCCAGCATTTT.

The chain has TRBV19 and TRBJ2-5, with D possibly TRBD1 on 5 matching bases. The V end lost 3 bases, the J end lost 4 bases, and 12 bases lay between the germline ends. Germline V gene data show CDR1 as LNHDA and CDR2 as SQIVND (reference sequence). This CDR3 contains 14 residues. The CDR3 spells CASSIGGAGETQYF. Here the CDR3 DNA reads TGTGCCAGTAGTATCGGTGGGGCTGGAGAGACCCAGTACTTC.

The chain uses TRBV19 and TRBJ2-2; 13 nucleotides align to TRBD2. This CDR3 contains 18 residues. Germline V gene lookup returns CDR1 LNHDA and CDR2 SQIVND (reference sequence). Unmatched junction bases numbered 6, after V lost 5 bases and J lost 0 bases. CDR3 in amino acids: CASSLRLAGGSNTGELFF. CDR3 nucleotides: TGTGCCAGTAGTCTCAGACTAGCGGGGGGCTCGAACACCGGGGAGCTGTTTTTT. The full variable domain, rest sourced from reference TRBV19 and TRBJ2-2, is DGGITQSPKYLFRKEGQNVTLSCEQNLNHDAMYWYRQDPGQGLRLIYYSQIVNDFQKGDIAEGYSVSREKKESFPLTVTSAQKNPTAFYLCASSLRLAGGSNTGELFFGEGSRLTVL.

In this sample, this clone turned up once. The chain couples TRBV7-8 to TRBJ2-7; 12 bases are a match to TRBD1. The germline V gene has CDR1 SGHVS and CDR2 FQNEAQ. Trimming took 2 bases from V and 7 from J; bases not matched to a gene: 9. This CDR3 has 16 residues. CDR3 nucleotide sequence: TGTGCCAGCAGCTTATTCCCGGGACAGGGGGCGAATGAGCAGTACTTC. It is translated as CASSLFPGQGANEQYF. The full variable domain, rest sourced from reference TRBV7-8 and TRBJ2-7, is GAGVSQSPRYKVAKRGQDVALRCDPISGHVSLFWYQQALGQGPEFLTYFQNEAQLDKSGLPSDRFFAERPEGSVSTLKIQRTQQEDSAVYLCASSLFPGQGANEQYFGPGTRLTVT.

V gene TRBV18 combines with J gene TRBJ2-2, with D possibly being TRBD1 (5 bases). V dropped 2 bases and J dropped 4 bases, with 8 bases sitting between them. The CDR3 loop spans 14 amino acids. Germline lookup yields CDR1 KGHSH and CDR2 LQKENI. CDR3 nucleotides: TGTGCCAGCTCACCAGGGGCCATCACCGGGGAGCTGTTTTTT. Protein: CASSPGAITGELFF.

The rearrangement links TRBV25-1 to TRBJ1-1, with TRBD1 matching 8 bases. The CDR3 has 13 amino acids. Trimming at V came to 2 bases and at J to 4 bases, leaving 0 bases not matched to a gene. Germline CDR1 reads MGHDK; CDR2 reads SYGVNS. The CDR3 is CASSETGGTEAFF. Here the CDR3 DNA reads TGTGCCAGCAGTGAAACAGGGGGCACTGAAGCTTTCTTT.

This chain links TRBV4-1 with TRBJ2-1; tentative D call: TRBD2 (6 bases). The CDR3 extends over 15 amino acids. Germline values: CDR1 MGHRA, CDR2 YSYEKL. The ends were cut back, 3 bases at V and 0 bases at J, with 9 bases in the middle. The CDR3 nucleotides are TGCGCCAGCAGCCAGGGAGGCAACTCCTACAATGAGCAGTTCTTC. Its protein product is CASSQGGNSYNEQFF.

Comment on this clone: The sample carries other DNA sequences with the same CDR3. The V and J genes are TRBV5-1 and TRBJ1-1, with a weak D call TRBD1 (5 bases). CDR1 and CDR2 from the germline V gene are SGHRS and YFSETQ. Trimming left V 0 bases short and J 3 bases short, with 9 bases between. The CDR3 contains 14 residues. The CDR3 region has the DNA TGCGCCAGCAGCTTGGGGGGAGGGGACACTGAAGCTTTCTTT. Translating gives CASSLGGGDTEAFF.

The rearrangement uses TRBV4-3 and TRBJ1-3; no reliable D call. The germline V gene has CDR1 LGHNA and CDR2 YSLEER. The V gene lost 7 bases and the J gene lost 0 bases, with 16 bases spanning the gap. The CDR3 length is 16 residues. CDR3: CASTLPYTSSGNTIYF. The CDR3 DNA reads as TGCGCCAGCACACTACCTTACACAAGCTCTGGAAACACCATATATTTT.

The V and J genes are TRBV18 and TRBJ2-1, with 7 positions matching TRBD1. Germline trimming cut 6 bases from V and 4 bases from J; bases unmatched to any gene: 6. The CDR3 loop spans 14 amino acids. Germline values: CDR1 KGHSH, CDR2 LQKENI. CDR3: CASSPGTAYNEQFF. The CDR3 nucleotides are TGTGCCAGCTCTCCCGGGACAGCATACAATGAGCAGTTCTTC.

The CDR3 DNA reads as TGTGCCAGCTCGCTACGGACTAGCGACACAGATACGCAGTATTTT. Its protein is CASSLRTSDTDTQYF. The rearrangement joins TRBV18 to TRBJ2-3; 9 bases match TRBD2. This CDR3 spans 15 amino acids. From germline, CDR1 is KGHSH and CDR2 LQKENI. The V segment lost 6 bases and the J segment 2 bases; nucleotides outside the gene matches: 6.

The chain carries TRBV7-2 and TRBJ2-4; tentative D call: TRBD1 (6 bases). Germline V gives CDR1 SGHTA, CDR2 FQGNSA. The CDR3 has 16 amino acids. V was trimmed by 5 bases and J by 8 bases, leaving 22 bases between them. In nucleotides, the CDR3 is TGTGCCAGCAGCCCCGAAGGGGGACCAAATGCGGACATTCAGTACTTC. The encoded protein is CASSPEGGPNADIQYF.

CDR3 DNA sequence: TGTGCCAGCAGCCGGGGACAGGGAAACACTGAAGCTTTCTTT. Its protein is CASSRGQGNTEAFF. The chain is built from TRBV5-8 and TRBJ1-1, with 9 bases identical to TRBD1. The germline V gene encodes CDR1 SGHTS and CDR2 YDEGEE. This CDR3 spans 14 amino acids. Trimming at V came to 4 bases and at J to 2 bases, leaving 3 bases not matched to a gene.

The chain carries TRBV2 and TRBJ2-1; 9 positions match TRBD2. This CDR3 is built from 14 residues. Germline CDR1 SNHLY, CDR2 FYNNEI. The V gene end was trimmed by 8 bases and the J gene end by 5 bases; junction bases not matched to a gene: 7. CDR3 bases: TGTGCCAGCCGTCGAGCGGGGGGCAACAATGAGCAGTTCTTC. This encodes CASRRAGGNNEQFF.

The chain joins TRBV6-1 to TRBJ1-5, with D tentatively TRBD1 (6 bases). The germline CDR1 and CDR2 sequences are MNHNS and SASEGT. This CDR3 spans 15 amino acids. The ends were cut back, 4 bases at V and 3 bases at J, with 13 bases in the middle. The CDR3 bases are TGTGCCAGCAGTGCATTTACAGGGATCAATCAGCCCCAGCATTTT. It encodes CASSAFTGINQPQHF.

The chain employs TRBV5-1 and TRBJ2-5; D is possibly TRBD1 (6 bases). Trimming removed 5 bases at V and 1 base at J, with 12 bases between. The CDR3 spans 14 residues. Germline assignment: CDR1 SGHRS and CDR2 YFSETQ. In DNA form, the CDR3 reads TGCGCCAGCAGGAGGGACACCCGCCAAGAGACCCAGTACTTC. Its translation is CASRRDTRQETQYF.

This clone showed up just once. The CDR3 sequence is CASSLYESNYGYTF. The DNA of the CDR3 is TGTGCCAGCAGCTTATACGAGAGTAACTATGGCTACACCTTC. J is TRBJ1-2 and V is TRBV7-9; the D is unclear. Trimming stripped 2 bases from V and 1 base from J, with 8 bases between. This CDR3 comprises 14 residues. Germline-derived CDR1 and CDR2 are SEHNR and FQNEAQ (reference sequence). Full variable domain (missing parts from reference TRBV7-9 and TRBJ1-2): DTGVSQNPRHKITKRGQNVTFRCDPISEHNRLYWYRQTLGQGPEFLTYFQNEAQLEKSRLLSDRFSAERPKGSFSTLEIQRTEQGDSAMYLCASSLYESNYGYTFGSGTRLTVV.

This clone was seen a single time. The J gene is TRBJ1-6, the V gene TRBV5-4; the D gene is possibly TRBD1 (5 bases). Germline CDR1 reads SGHNT; CDR2 reads YYREEE (reference sequence). This CDR3 contains 17 residues. V was pared by 0 bases and J by 10 bases, with 20 bases between. CDR3 amino acids: CASSLGGGPGLQSPLHF. In DNA form, the CDR3 reads TGTGCCAGCAGCTTGGGGGGGGGACCGGGACTCCAATCACCCCTCCACTTT.

The V call is TRBV6-6, the J call TRBJ2-7; perhaps TRBD2 as D (5 bases). The V gene lost 7 bases and the J gene lost 4 bases, with 14 bases spanning the gap. The CDR3 consists of 13 residues. Germline CDR1 and CDR2: MNHNY and SVGAGI (reference sequence). CDR3 sequence: CASIGQDWYEQYF. The CDR3 nucleotides are TGTGCCAGCATAGGCCAGGACTGGTACGAGCAGTACTTC.

Only one count was recorded for this clone. The chain uses TRBV18 and TRBJ1-1; perhaps TRBD1 as D (5 bases). V lost 3 bases to trimming and J lost 0 bases, with 8 bases between them. Germline V gene data show CDR1 as KGHSH and CDR2 as LQKENI. The CDR3 loop spans 14 amino acids. CDR3 coding DNA: TGTGCCAGCTCACCGGACACCATGAACACTGAAGCTTTCTTT. Translation: CASSPDTMNTEAFF.

This chain links TRBV5-1 with TRBJ1-2; tentatively, D is TRBD1 (6 bases). The CDR3 runs 15 residues. From germline, CDR1 is SGHRS and CDR2 YFSETQ. Trimming left V 0 bases short and J 2 bases short, with 11 bases between. The DNA for the CDR3 is TGCGCCAGCAGCTTGGAGGGGCAGGGGAACTATGGCTACACCTTC. Protein product: CASSLEGQGNYGYTF.

V gene TRBV27 combines with J gene TRBJ2-2; D might be TRBD2 (6 bases). Germline CDR1 reads MNHEY; CDR2 reads SMNVEV (reference sequence). V was trimmed by 4 bases and J by 4 bases, leaving 13 bases between them. The CDR3 length is 15 residues. The CDR3 sequence is CASSSWAGTTGELFF. DNA of the CDR3: TGTGCCAGCAGTTCATGGGCGGGGACCACCGGGGAGCTGTTTTTT.

The chain is built from TRBV6-1 and TRBJ1-1; TRBD1 aligns across 7 bases. J was trimmed by 5 bases and V by 6 bases; bases with no gene match: 9. Germline values: CDR1 MNHNS, CDR2 SASEGT. The CDR3 consists of 14 residues. DNA for the CDR3: TGTGCCAGCAGGCGACTCACAGGGGTAACTGAAGCTTTCTTT. This encodes CASRRLTGVTEAFF.

This chain joins TRBV7-8 and TRBJ2-2; tentative D call: TRBD1 (6 bases). CDR3 length: 15 amino acids. The V end was cut by 1 base, the J end by 5 bases, with 11 bases between. Germline-derived CDR1 and CDR2 are SGHVS and FQNEAQ. CDR3 coding DNA: TGTGCCAGCAGCTTAGGAACAGGGTATACCGGGGAGCTGTTTTTT. Amino acids: CASSLGTGYTGELFF.

The chain combines TRBV2 with TRBJ1-1; 8 nucleotides align to TRBD1. This CDR3 has 14 amino acids. CDR1 SNHLY and CDR2 FYNNEI come from the germline V gene. With V trimmed by 7 bases and J by 3 bases, 7 bases remained unmatched. The CDR3 region is CASIYGQGDTEAFF. The CDR3 DNA reads as TGTGCCAGCATTTACGGACAGGGTGACACTGAAGCTTTCTTT.